This T cell receptor beta chain was obtained from a study of T cells in Graves' hyperthyroidism and ophthalmopathy. Trimming took off 4 bases at V and 0 bases at J, with 6 bases between the two ends. The CDR3 sequence is 14 residues long. The V gene's germline CDR1 is KGHDR and CDR2 SFDVKD. Orbital computed tomography and thyroid ultrasound, together with serum TRAb and thyroxine and clinical symptoms, were used for diagnoses. Fresh 10 ml peripheral blood yielded PBMCs. It was RNA transcripts that yielded the amplified TCR beta CDR3 regions. First-round RT-PCR targeting the TCR CDR3 was performed with the HTBI primer set. Each CDR3 protein gets one entry after TCRdb re-called the multiplex PCR reads with MiXCR. The sample contains about 400,000 distinct CDR3 sequences, roughly 15% of which appear only once. This clonotype was seen at least ten times.

The rearrangement links TRBV24-1 to TRBJ1-5, with D unclear. The receptor's source is a woman aged 55-70 years with Graves' ophthalmopathy. What was sequenced was blood. The CDR3 DNA follows: TGTGCCACCAGTGACCAAAATAGCAATCAGCCCCAGCATTTT. The encoded protein is CATSDQNSNQPQHF.